The clone carrying this T cell receptor beta chain was observed many times. With 10-nucleotide random UMIs, 5'RACE was used to make the cDNA. Each CDR3 protein is one row after TCRdb ran MiXCR on the 5' RACE reads. The sample records approximately 50,000 distinct CDR3 sequences, 10% being singletons. These data originate in a study of neurological immune-mediated disorders. The study built unsorted libraries from 2 million PBMCs kept at -80 C. Germline CDR1 is LNHNV and CDR2 is YYDKDF (reference sequence). This CDR3 region has 17 residues. V lost 4 bases, J lost 4 bases, and 13 bases stayed unmatched. This TCR was recovered from a man in his 70s with HTLV-1-associated myelopathy (HAM/TSP). The specimen sequenced was PBMCs. V gene TRBV15 combines with J gene TRBJ1-5; 7 nucleotides line up with TRBD1. The CDR3 reads CATSTDRVIVENQPQHF. The CDR3 nucleotides read TGTGCCACCAGCACCGACAGGGTAATAGTGGAGAATCAGCCCCAGCATTTT.